This is a list of T cell receptor beta chains from one sample in a study of blood T cell repertoires in COVID-19. Some clones are missing from TCRdb's copy, which holds only in-frame ones; the method was immunoSEQ multiplex PCR. The sample has fewer than 400,000 clones, roughly nine tenths seen once. Sequenced material: peripheral blood. All receptors derive from a woman aged 25 to 39 with COVID-19, enrolled during active disease. Each CDR3 is given with its conserved first and last residue. The order of the fields is J gene, V gene, CDR3 length, clone size, D gene, CDR3 DNA, CDR3 protein. D genes are given only for firm matches. The size field is filled for only some rows; it gives once, few, many or a size class.

J: TRBJ1-5; V: TRBV7-9; length: 15; size: once; D: -; DNA: TGTGCCAGCAGCCCACCGGGGGGGTTGATCCAGCCCCAGCATTTT; CDR3: CASSPPGGLIQPQHF
J: TRBJ2-5; V: TRBV6-5; length: 15; size: -; D: TRBD1; DNA: TGTGCCAGCAGTAATAGACAGGGGGCCTGGGAGACCCAGTACTTC; CDR3: CASSNRQGAWETQYF
J: TRBJ1-2; V: TRBV2; length: 16; size: once; D: -; DNA: TGTGCCAGCAGCCCTGGGGGCTCGGGGCTTATCTATGGCTACACCTTC; CDR3: CASSPGGSGLIYGYTF
J: TRBJ1-6; V: TRBV28; length: 13; size: -; D: TRBD1; DNA: TGTGCCAGCTTTGGGACAGGGGGGTCACCCCTCCACTTT; CDR3: CASFGTGGSPLHF
J: TRBJ2-2; V: TRBV5-4; length: 15; size: -; D: -; DNA: TGTGCCAGCAGCCCTAAAGAAGCGAACACCGGGGAGCTGTTTTTT; CDR3: CASSPKEANTGELFF
J: TRBJ2-2; V: TRBV27; length: 17; size: -; D: TRBD1; DNA: TGTGCCAGCAGTTTCTATACAGGGGGCGCGAACACCGGGGAGCTGTTTTTT; CDR3: CASSFYTGGANTGELFF
J: TRBJ2-5; V: TRBV19; length: 15; size: -; D: -; DNA: TGTGCCAGTAGTTCACAGGGGGGAGGGGACGAGACCCAGTACTTC; CDR3: CASSSQGGGDETQYF
J: TRBJ1-2; V: TRBV19; length: 11; size: few; D: -; DNA: TGTGCCAGTACAGGGCGGTGGGGCTACACCTTC; CDR3: CASTGRWGYTF
J: TRBJ1-1; V: TRBV15; length: 14; size: -; D: TRBD1; DNA: TGTGCCACCAGCAGAACAGGGGCGAACACTGAAGCTTTCTTT; CDR3: CATSRTGANTEAFF
J: TRBJ1-5; V: TRBV2; length: 18; size: -; D: -; DNA: TGTGCCAGCAGTGAAGTTATCAGAGCAGGGGTTAGCAATCAGCCCCAGCATTTT; CDR3: CASSEVIRAGVSNQPQHF
J: TRBJ1-1; V: TRBV7-8; length: 15; size: -; D: TRBD1; DNA: TGTGCCAGCAGCCGCGACAGGGCAGGGGGCACTGAAGCTTTCTTT; CDR3: CASSRDRAGGTEAFF
J: TRBJ2-2; V: TRBV27; length: 18; size: -; D: TRBD1; DNA: TGTGCCAGCAGTTTGGATTCACGGACAGGGGGCCGGACCGGGAAGCTGTTTTTT; CDR3: CASSLDSRTGGRTGKLFF
J: TRBJ1-2; V: TRBV27; length: 13; size: -; D: -; DNA: TGTGCCAGCAGTTTAAGGGGAAGGTTTGGCTACACCTTC; CDR3: CASSLRGRFGYTF
J: TRBJ2-7; V: TRBV7-8; length: 12; size: -; D: -; DNA: TGTGCCAGCAGCTCAGGGAATGACGAGCAGTACTTC; CDR3: CASSSGNDEQYF
J: TRBJ2-5; V: TRBV3-1/TRBV3-2; length: 18; size: -; D: -; DNA: TGTGCCAGCAGCCAAGATGGTGACGGGGGGCGTGACTACGGGAGCCAGTACTTC; CDR3: CASSQDGDGGRDYGSQYF
J: TRBJ2-1; V: TRBV10-1; length: 15; size: -; D: TRBD2; DNA: TGCGCCAGTTTGATGACTAGCGGGCGCTACAATGAGCAGTTCTTC; CDR3: CASLMTSGRYNEQFF
J: TRBJ2-6; V: TRBV19; length: 17; size: -; D: TRBD1; DNA: TGTGCCAGTAGCGGACAGGGGGCTTTCTCTGGGGCCAACGTCCTGACTTTC; CDR3: CASSGQGAFSGANVLTF
J: TRBJ2-7; V: TRBV7-9; length: 15; size: -; D: TRBD1; DNA: TGTGCCAGCAGTACAGGGGGATCAAATACGTACGAGCAGTACTTC; CDR3: CASSTGGSNTYEQYF
J: TRBJ2-4; V: TRBV28; length: 13; size: -; D: -; DNA: TGTGCCAGCAGTTTAGTACGGGGAAACATTCAGTACTTC; CDR3: CASSLVRGNIQYF
J: TRBJ2-5; V: TRBV11-2; length: 12; size: -; D: -; DNA: TGTGCCAGCAGCGAACTTGCTGAGACCCAGTACTTC; CDR3: CASSELAETQYF
J: TRBJ1-1; V: TRBV19; length: 15; size: -; D: TRBD1; DNA: TGTGCCAGTAGTTCAGAGACAGGGCGACTACCTGAAGCTTTCTTT; CDR3: CASSSETGRLPEAFF
J: TRBJ1-3; V: TRBV11-2; length: 14; size: -; D: -; DNA: TGTGCCAGCAGCTTAGATCCTTCTGGAAACACCATATATTTT; CDR3: CASSLDPSGNTIYF
J: TRBJ2-3; V: TRBV4-1; length: 17; size: -; D: TRBD2; DNA: TGCGCCAGCAGCCAAGGGTGGCTAGCGGGGGGAGCAGATACGCAGTATTTT; CDR3: CASSQGWLAGGADTQYF
J: TRBJ1-1; V: TRBV2; length: 14; size: -; D: TRBD1; DNA: TGTGCCAGCAGTTCGGGACAGGGGAACACTGAAGCTTTCTTT; CDR3: CASSSGQGNTEAFF
J: TRBJ1-4; V: TRBV5-1; length: 14; size: -; D: -; DNA: TGCGCCAGCAGCCCCTTATGGGGGGTTGAAAAACTGTTTTTT; CDR3: CASSPLWGVEKLFF
J: TRBJ2-3; V: TRBV28; length: 13; size: -; D: -; DNA: TGTGCCAGCAGTTTGAGAGCCGAAGATACGCAGTATTTT; CDR3: CASSLRAEDTQYF